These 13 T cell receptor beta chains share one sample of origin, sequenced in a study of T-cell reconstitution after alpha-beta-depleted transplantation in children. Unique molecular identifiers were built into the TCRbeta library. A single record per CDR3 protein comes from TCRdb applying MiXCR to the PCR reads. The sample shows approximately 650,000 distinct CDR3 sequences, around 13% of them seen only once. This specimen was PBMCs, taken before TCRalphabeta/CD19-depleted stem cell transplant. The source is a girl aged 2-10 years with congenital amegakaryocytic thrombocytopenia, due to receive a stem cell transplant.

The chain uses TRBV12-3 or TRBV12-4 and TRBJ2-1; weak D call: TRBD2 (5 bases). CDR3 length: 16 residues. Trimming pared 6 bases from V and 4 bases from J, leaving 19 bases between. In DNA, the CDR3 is TGTGCCAGCAGCCCCGCGGGCAGAACTCTTTACAATGAGCAGTTCTTC. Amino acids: CASSPAGRTLYNEQFF.

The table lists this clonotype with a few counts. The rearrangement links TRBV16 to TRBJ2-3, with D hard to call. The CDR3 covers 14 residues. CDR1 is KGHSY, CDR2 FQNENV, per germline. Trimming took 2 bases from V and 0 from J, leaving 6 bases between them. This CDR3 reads CASSQASSTDTQYF. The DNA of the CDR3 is TGTGCCAGCAGCCAAGCGTCTAGCACAGATACGCAGTATTTT.

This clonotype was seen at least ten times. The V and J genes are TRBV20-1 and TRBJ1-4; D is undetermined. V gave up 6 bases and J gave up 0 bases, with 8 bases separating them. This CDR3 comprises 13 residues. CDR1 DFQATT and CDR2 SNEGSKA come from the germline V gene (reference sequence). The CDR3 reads CSAPTTTNEKLFF. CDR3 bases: TGCAGTGCCCCGACGACAACTAATGAAAAACTGTTTTTT.

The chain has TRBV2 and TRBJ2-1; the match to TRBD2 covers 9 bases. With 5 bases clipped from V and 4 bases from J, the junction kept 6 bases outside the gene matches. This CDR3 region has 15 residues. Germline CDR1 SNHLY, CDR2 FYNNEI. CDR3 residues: CASSTGLAYYNEQFF. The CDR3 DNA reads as TGTGCCAGCAGTACGGGACTAGCCTATTACAATGAGCAGTTCTTC.

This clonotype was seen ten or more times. CDR3 bases: TGCGCCAGCAGCTTGAAGCGCGGTAGCGAGCAGTACTTC. Its protein is CASSLKRGSEQYF. The chain couples TRBV5-1 to TRBJ2-7; D is unclear. Germline loops: CDR1 SGHRS, CDR2 YFSETQ. Trimming took 1 base from V and 6 from J, leaving 11 bases between them. This CDR3 is built from 13 residues.

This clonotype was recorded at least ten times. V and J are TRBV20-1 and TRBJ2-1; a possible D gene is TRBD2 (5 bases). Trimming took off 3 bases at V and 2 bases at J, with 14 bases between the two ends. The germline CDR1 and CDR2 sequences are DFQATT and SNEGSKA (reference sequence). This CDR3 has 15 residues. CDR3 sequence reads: CSARSSETPYNEQFF. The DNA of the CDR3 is TGCAGTGCTAGGAGTAGCGAGACCCCCTACAATGAGCAGTTCTTC.

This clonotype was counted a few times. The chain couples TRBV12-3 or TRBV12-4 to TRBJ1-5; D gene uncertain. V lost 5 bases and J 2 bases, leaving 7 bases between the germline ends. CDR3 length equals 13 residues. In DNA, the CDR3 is TGTGCCAGCAGTGTGGACGGCAATCAGCCCCAGCATTTT. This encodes CASSVDGNQPQHF.

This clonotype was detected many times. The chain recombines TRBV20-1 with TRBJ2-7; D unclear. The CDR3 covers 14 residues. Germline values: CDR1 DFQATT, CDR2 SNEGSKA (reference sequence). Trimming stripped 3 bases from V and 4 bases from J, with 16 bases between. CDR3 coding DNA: TGCAGTGCTAGTCCGGGCCTCCCCCCATACGAGCAGTACTTC. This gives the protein CSASPGLPPYEQYF.

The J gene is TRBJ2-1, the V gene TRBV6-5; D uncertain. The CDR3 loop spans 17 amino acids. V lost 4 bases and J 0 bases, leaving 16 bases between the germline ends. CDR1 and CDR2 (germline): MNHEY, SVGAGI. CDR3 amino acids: CASSFRFPPSSYNEQFF. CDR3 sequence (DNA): TGTGCCAGCAGTTTCCGTTTTCCCCCGAGCTCCTACAATGAGCAGTTCTTC.

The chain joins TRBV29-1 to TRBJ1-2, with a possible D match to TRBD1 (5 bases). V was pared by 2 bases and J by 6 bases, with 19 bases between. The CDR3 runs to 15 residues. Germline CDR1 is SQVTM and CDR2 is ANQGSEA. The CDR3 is CSVEPPGLLEHGYTF. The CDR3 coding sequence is TGCAGCGTTGAACCTCCGGGACTCCTAGAGCATGGCTACACCTTC.

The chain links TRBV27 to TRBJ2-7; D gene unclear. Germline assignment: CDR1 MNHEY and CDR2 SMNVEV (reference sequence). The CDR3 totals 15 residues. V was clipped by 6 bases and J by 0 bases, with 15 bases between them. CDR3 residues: CASREIGRSSYEQYF. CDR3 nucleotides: TGTGCCAGCAGGGAAATCGGGCGAAGCTCCTACGAGCAGTACTTC.

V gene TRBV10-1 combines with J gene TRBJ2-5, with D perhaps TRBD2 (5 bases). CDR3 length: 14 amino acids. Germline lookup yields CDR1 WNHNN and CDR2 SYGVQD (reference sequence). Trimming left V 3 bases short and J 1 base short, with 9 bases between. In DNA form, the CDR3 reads TGCGCCAGCAGTGAAGGAGGCAGCCAAGAGACCCAGTACTTC. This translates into CASSEGGSQETQYF.

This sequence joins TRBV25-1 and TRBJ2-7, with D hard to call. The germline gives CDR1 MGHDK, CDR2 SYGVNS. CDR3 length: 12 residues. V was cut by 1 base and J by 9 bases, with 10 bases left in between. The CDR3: CASSESSQRQYF. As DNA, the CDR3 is TGTGCCAGCAGTGAATCGTCTCAACGGCAGTACTTC.